The 15 T cell receptor beta chains listed next were all sequenced from one sample in a study of vaccination and CD4 T cells after COVID-19. For these TCRs, the target antigens are not known. Cultured CD4+ T cell DNA underwent sequencing with the Oncomine TCR Beta short-read assay. TCRdb re-called the PCR reads through MiXCR, storing one row per CDR3 protein. This table holds more than 5,500 distinct CDR3 sequences, 40% to 55% found once. Stated treatment: roughly ten-day PBMC culture with coronavirus spike peptide pools or control peptides (ViraFEST assay). Unexposed donor CD4+ T cells predated the COVID-19 pandemic, collected 2011-2018. The sequenced material came from CD4+ T cells from blood, cultured in vitro. The receptor source for this set is a human donor in good health.

This chain links TRBV11-3 with TRBJ2-2, with 7 bases lining up with TRBD1. Trimming took 5 bases from V and 8 from J; bases not matched to a gene: 8. The CDR3 sequence is 14 residues long. Germline V gene sequence: CDR1 SGHNT, CDR2 YENEEA. The CDR3 bases are TGTGCCAGCAGCCTCCGGACAGGCTTTGGGGAGCTGTTTTTT. It codes for CASSLRTGFGELFF.

V usage is TRBV5-4 and J usage is TRBJ1-1; the D gene is possibly TRBD1 (6 bases). V lost 0 bases and J 3 bases, leaving 6 bases between the germline ends. The germline V gene encodes CDR1 SGHNT and CDR2 YYREEE (reference sequence). The CDR3 has 13 amino acids. CDR3 coding DNA: TGTGCCAGCAGCTTGGCAGGGGACACTGAAGCTTTCTTT. Its translation is CASSLAGDTEAFF.

J is TRBJ2-3 and V is TRBV2, with 12 bases fitting TRBD2. V shed 3 bases and J 3 bases; nucleotides not matched to a gene: 10. The CDR3 loop spans 18 amino acids. CDR1 and CDR2 from the germline V gene are SNHLY and FYNNEI. The CDR3 is CASSDRVLTSGGTDTQYF. CDR3 in DNA: TGTGCCAGCAGTGATCGGGTTTTGACTAGCGGGGGAACAGATACGCAGTATTTT.

The chain uses TRBV29-1 and TRBJ1-1; the match to TRBD1 covers 9 bases. This CDR3 has 14 amino acids. Trimming took 4 bases from V and 2 from J; bases not matched to a gene: 5. CDR1 and CDR2 from the germline V gene are SQVTM and ANQGSEA. The CDR3 coding sequence is TGCAGCGTTGCATGGGGACAGGGCAACACTGAAGCTTTCTTT. Its translation: CSVAWGQGNTEAFF.

The chain joins TRBV28 to TRBJ2-2; D may be TRBD1 (6 bases). There are 17 residues in the CDR3. Trimming shortened V by 3 bases and J by 4 bases, and 18 bases separated the two germline ends. The germline V gene encodes CDR1 MDHEN and CDR2 SYDVKM. The CDR3 DNA sequence: TGTGCCAGCAGTTTGCACGGTAAAGGGGGTCTCACCGGGGAGCTGTTTTTT. This encodes CASSLHGKGGLTGELFF.

This clonotype occurred a few times. V is TRBV7-2 and J is TRBJ1-2; the D is unclear. This CDR3 spans 15 amino acids. V shed 1 base and J shed 4 bases, with 13 bases lying between them. Germline CDR1 is SGHTA and CDR2 is FQGNSA. CDR3 sequence (DNA): TGTGCCAGCAGCTTAGGAGGAGTGAAGGGCTATGGCTACACCTTC. This gives the protein CASSLGGVKGYGYTF. Complete variable domain (other parts from reference TRBV7-2 and TRBJ1-2): GAGVSQSPSNKVTEKGKDVELRCDPISGHTALYWYRQSLGQGLEFLIYFQGNSAPDKSGLPSDRFSAERTGGSVSTLTIQRTQQEDSAVYLCASSLGGVKGYGYTFGSGTRLTVV.

This clonotype showed up just a few times. V gene TRBV19 combines with J gene TRBJ2-1, with D perhaps matching TRBD1 (5 bases). Trimming took 6 bases from V and 3 from J, leaving 18 bases between them. The CDR3 extends over 16 amino acids. Germline loops: CDR1 LNHDA, CDR2 SQIVND (reference sequence). The DNA for the CDR3 is TGTGCCAGTAGCCGCGATCAGGGTATCAGCTACAATGAGCAGTTCTTC. Protein product: CASSRDQGISYNEQFF.

This clonotype was detected only a few times. J is TRBJ1-6 and V is TRBV15; D ambiguous. Between the trimmed V and J ends, which lost 0 bases and 9 bases, there was a span of 6 bases. The CDR3 sequence is 13 residues long. Germline CDR1 is LNHNV and CDR2 is YYDKDF (reference sequence). CDR3 nucleotide sequence: TGTGCCACCAGCAGAGAGGCAAGTTCACCCCTCCACTTT. Translation gives CATSREASSPLHF.

The rearrangement uses TRBV20-1 and TRBJ1-1, with D perhaps matching TRBD1 (6 bases). V was trimmed by 4 bases and J by 2 bases, leaving 11 bases between them. Germline CDR1 DFQATT, CDR2 SNEGSKA (reference sequence). This CDR3 has 13 residues. CDR3 loop: CSATGHINTEAFF. As DNA, the CDR3 is TGCAGTGCTACGGGACACATCAACACTGAAGCTTTCTTT.

This chain links TRBV19 with TRBJ1-2; no definite D call. Trimming removed 1 base at V and 3 bases at J, with 9 bases between. From germline, CDR1 is LNHDA and CDR2 SQIVND (reference sequence). This CDR3 spans 14 amino acids. The CDR3 loop is CASSIGREYYGYTF. The DNA for the CDR3 is TGTGCCAGTAGTATAGGTAGAGAGTACTATGGCTACACCTTC.

The CDR3 coding sequence is TGTGCCATCAGTGTATCTAGCGGGGGGGCCAATGAGCAGTTCTTC. Protein product: CAISVSSGGANEQFF. J is TRBJ2-1 and V is TRBV10-3; 12 positions agree with TRBD2. Trimming took 4 bases from V and 6 from J; bases not matched to a gene: 4. The CDR3 runs 15 residues. In germline, CDR1 is ENHRY, CDR2 SYGVKD.

This clonotype was observed a handful of times. The V and J genes are TRBV7-9 and TRBJ1-6; 7 bases fit TRBD1. V lost 2 bases to trimming and J lost 6 bases; unmatched junction nucleotides: 4. The CDR3 totals 15 residues. Germline V gene data show CDR1 as SEHNR and CDR2 as FQNEAQ (reference sequence). CDR3 in amino acids: CASSLRTGGNSPLHF. In DNA, the CDR3 is TGTGCCAGCAGCTTAAGGACAGGTGGTAATTCACCCCTCCACTTT.

The sample holds a few counts of this clonotype. The V call is TRBV19, the J call TRBJ1-2, with 7 bases identical to TRBD1. The V segment lost 6 bases and the J segment 8 bases; nucleotides outside the gene matches: 18. The CDR3 totals 16 residues. Germline V gene lookup returns CDR1 LNHDA and CDR2 SQIVND (reference sequence). CDR3 nucleotides: TGTGCCAGTAGGAATCCGGGACAGTCGCCGGCCGGGGGCTACACCTTC. This codes for CASRNPGQSPAGGYTF.

V and J are TRBV6-5 and TRBJ1-2; D is unclear. CDR1 and CDR2 from the germline V gene are MNHEY and SVGAGI. The V and J ends lost 2 bases and 8 bases respectively, with 18 bases between them. The CDR3 is made up of 15 amino acids. CDR3 nucleotide sequence: TGTGCCAGCAGTTACGAGGTGCAACCTAGAATCGGCTACACCTTC. It yields the protein CASSYEVQPRIGYTF.

The genes are TRBV7-2 and TRBJ1-1; D gene ambiguous. Trimming removed 6 bases from V and 4 bases from J, with 15 bases in between. Germline V CDR1 and CDR2: SGHTA, FQGNSA. CDR3 length: 14 amino acids. The CDR3 reads CASRRDIASTEAFF. For the CDR3, the DNA is TGTGCCAGCAGACGAGACATCGCGAGCACTGAAGCTTTCTTT.